The 3 T cell receptor beta chains below come from one sample, sequenced in a study of blood T cell repertoires in COVID-19. Here immunoSEQ multiplex PCR was the method, and the copy in TCRdb shows in-frame clones only, minus some. Of more than 200,000 clones in the sample, roughly 82% are singletons; the top ten hold approximately 1.5%. Specimen: peripheral blood. Receptor source: a woman between 40 and 55 years old who had recovered from COVID-19.

This clone was counted only a few times. At one boundary the junction diverges from the germline segment, which might be a read error. The rearrangement joins TRBV7-7 to TRBJ2-5, with 10 bases identical to TRBD1. The CDR3 has 15 amino acids. Per the germline V gene, CDR1 is SSHAT and CDR2 is FNYEAQ (reference sequence). CDR3 sequence (DNA): TGTGCTAGCAGCATATCACGGACAGGGGGAGAGACCCAGTACTTC. Its translation: CASSISRTGGETQYF.

V usage is TRBV10-3 and J usage is TRBJ2-7; D is possibly TRBD2 (5 bases). CDR3 length: 14 amino acids. The germline V gene encodes CDR1 ENHRY and CDR2 SYGVKD. V was cut by 3 bases and J by 3 bases, with 12 bases left in between. CDR3 region: CAISESGRNYEQYF. CDR3 nucleotides: TGTGCCATCAGTGAAAGCGGACGAAACTACGAGCAGTACTTC.

V and J are TRBV29-1 and TRBJ2-5; 16 bases line up with TRBD2. Germline V CDR1 and CDR2: SQVTM, ANQGSEA. The CDR3 totals 14 residues. J gave up 9 bases and V 7 bases, and 8 bases lay outside the gene matches. CDR3 region: CSGTGTSGGGAQYF. Written as DNA, the CDR3 is TGCAGCGGTACCGGGACTAGCGGGGGGGGCGCCCAGTACTTC.